This TCR beta chain is drawn from a study of blood T cell repertoires in COVID-19. Overall study context: Sample material is recorded as cDNA or gDNA derived from T cells, B-cell-depleted T cells, or PBMCs.

The V gene's germline CDR1 is SEHNR and CDR2 FQNEAQ (reference sequence). Trimming left V 5 bases short and J 8 bases short, with 12 bases between. The length of the CDR3 is 12 residues. Profiling relied on immunoSEQ multiplex PCR, and the TCRdb table lists in-frame clones only, not all of them. The table lists about 150,000 clones, 80% to 90% of them singletons. The sample was peripheral blood. The receptor comes from a man between 60 and 75 years old with active or convalescent COVID-19. The rearrangement links TRBV7-9 to TRBJ1-2, with D hard to call. The CDR3, as DNA: TGTGCCAGCAGCCCTCCTAGGCTAGGCTACACCTTC. Amino acid sequence: CASSPPRLGYTF.